This TCR beta chain was obtained from a study of blood T cells in healthy people across ages. A sample-barcoded 5' primer and a J-beta primer mix were used in a second PCR of roughly 7 to 11 cycles. TCRdb fed the 5' RACE reads into MiXCR, producing one record per CDR3 protein. The sample includes about 1.4 million distinct CDR3 sequences, approximately 59% of them seen just once. Germline values: CDR1 SGHAT, CDR2 FQNNGV. The CDR3 spans 15 residues. V shed 4 bases and J 3 bases; nucleotides not matched to a gene: 2. The sample, around 9.9 milliliters of peripheral blood, was drawn from each donor. Sequenced sample: blood. The chain combines TRBV11-2 with TRBJ2-2; 10 bases fit TRBD2. This TCR came from a man between 18 and 35 years old in good health. The DNA of the CDR3 is TGTGCCAGCAGCTATGGACTAGCGGACACCGGGGAGCTGTTTTTT. Its translation: CASSYGLADTGELFF.